This T cell receptor (beta chain) was profiled in a study of blood T cell repertoires in COVID-19. Sequencing used immunoSEQ multiplex PCR; TCRdb keeps in-frame clones, though not all of them. The sample has 300,000 or so clones; more than 80% are singletons. The CDR3 is made up of 15 amino acids. The germline gives CDR1 LNHDA, CDR2 SQIVND (reference sequence). V gave up 5 bases and J gave up 8 bases; unmatched junction bases: 9. Sequencing was carried out using peripheral blood. This rearrangement joins TRBV19 to TRBJ1-4; 9 bases are a match to TRBD1. This TCR came from a woman in her 40s with acute or convalescent COVID-19. CDR3 in DNA: TGTGCCAGTAGTCCATGGGGGACAGGGATCGAAAAACTGTTTTTT. This gives the protein CASSPWGTGIEKLFF.